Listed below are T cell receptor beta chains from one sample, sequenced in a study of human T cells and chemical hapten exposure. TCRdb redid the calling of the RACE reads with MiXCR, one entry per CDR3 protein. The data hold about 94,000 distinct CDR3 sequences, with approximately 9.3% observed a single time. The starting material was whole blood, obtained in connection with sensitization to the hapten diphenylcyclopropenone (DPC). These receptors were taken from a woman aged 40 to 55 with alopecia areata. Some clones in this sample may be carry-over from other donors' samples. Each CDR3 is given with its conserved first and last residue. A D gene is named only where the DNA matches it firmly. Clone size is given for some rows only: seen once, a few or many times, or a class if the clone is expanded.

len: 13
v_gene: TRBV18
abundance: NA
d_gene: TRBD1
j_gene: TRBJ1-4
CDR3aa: CASLRTGREKLFF
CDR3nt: TGTGCCAGCTTGAGGACAGGGCGTGAAAAACTGTTTTTT

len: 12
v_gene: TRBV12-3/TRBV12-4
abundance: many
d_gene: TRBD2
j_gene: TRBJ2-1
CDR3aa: CASSGGSNEQFF
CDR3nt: TGTGCCAGCAGTGGCGGGAGTAATGAGCAGTTCTTC

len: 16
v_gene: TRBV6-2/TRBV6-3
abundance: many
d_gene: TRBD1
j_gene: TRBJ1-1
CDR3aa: CAIQRRTGAMNTEAFF
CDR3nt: TGTGCCATCCAAAGGAGGACAGGGGCGATGAACACTGAAGCTTTCTTT

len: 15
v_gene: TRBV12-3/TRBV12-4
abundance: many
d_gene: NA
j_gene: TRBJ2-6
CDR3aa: CASGKDGRWANVLTF
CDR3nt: TGTGCCAGCGGAAAGGACGGGCGGTGGGCCAACGTCCTGACTTTC

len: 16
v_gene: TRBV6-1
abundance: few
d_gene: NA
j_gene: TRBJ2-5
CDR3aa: CASSEKSGLLQETQYF
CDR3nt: TGTGCCAGCAGTGAAAAGAGCGGTCTACTTCAAGAGACCCAGTACTTC

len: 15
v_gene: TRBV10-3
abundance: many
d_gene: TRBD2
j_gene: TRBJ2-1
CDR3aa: CAISDAREGSNEQFF
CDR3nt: TGTGCCATCAGTGATGCGCGGGAGGGGTCGAATGAGCAGTTCTTC

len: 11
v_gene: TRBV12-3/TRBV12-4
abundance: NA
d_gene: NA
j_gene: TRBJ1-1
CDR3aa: CASSETAKAFF
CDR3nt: TGTGCCAGCAGCGAAACAGCGAAAGCTTTCTTT

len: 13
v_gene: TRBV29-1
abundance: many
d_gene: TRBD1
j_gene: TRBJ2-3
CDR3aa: CSVEMTGRDTQYF
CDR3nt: TGCAGCGTTGAAATGACAGGGAGAGATACGCAGTATTTT

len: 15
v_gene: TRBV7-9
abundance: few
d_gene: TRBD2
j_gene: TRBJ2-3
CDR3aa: CASRPPSGSTDTQYF
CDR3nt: TGTGCCAGCAGGCCCCCTAGCGGTAGCACAGATACGCAGTATTTT

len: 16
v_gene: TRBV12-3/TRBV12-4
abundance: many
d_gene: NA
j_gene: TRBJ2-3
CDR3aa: CASSLGVGGLTDTQYF
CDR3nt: TGTGCCAGCAGTTTAGGAGTGGGGGGCCTCACAGATACGCAGTATTTT

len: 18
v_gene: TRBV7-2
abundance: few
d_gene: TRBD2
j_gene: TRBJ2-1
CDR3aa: CASSLPGLAGLAYNEQFF
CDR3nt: TGTGCCAGCAGCCTACCGGGACTAGCGGGACTCGCCTACAATGAGCAGTTCTTC

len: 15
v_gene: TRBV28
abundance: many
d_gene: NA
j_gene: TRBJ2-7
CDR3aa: CASSPPGTSGYEQYF
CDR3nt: TGTGCCAGCAGTCCTCCCGGGACTTCGGGTTACGAGCAGTACTTC

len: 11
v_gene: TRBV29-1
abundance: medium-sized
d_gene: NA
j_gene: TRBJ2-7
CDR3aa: CSVTQGGEQYF
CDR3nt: TGCAGCGTGACCCAGGGGGGCGAGCAGTACTTC

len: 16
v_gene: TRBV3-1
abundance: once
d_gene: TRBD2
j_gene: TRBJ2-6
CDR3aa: CASSPGGASGANVLTF
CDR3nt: TGTGCCAGCAGCCCGGGGGGGGCCTCTGGGGCCAACGTCCTGACTTTC

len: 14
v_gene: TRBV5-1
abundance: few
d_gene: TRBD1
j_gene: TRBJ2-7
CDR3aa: CASSSNRGVNEQYF
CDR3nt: TGCGCCAGCAGCTCTAACAGGGGTGTCAACGAGCAGTACTTC

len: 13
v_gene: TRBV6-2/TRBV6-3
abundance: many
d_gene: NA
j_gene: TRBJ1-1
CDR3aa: CASHAGRATEAFF
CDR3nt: TGTGCCAGCCACGCTGGCCGGGCAACTGAAGCTTTCTTT

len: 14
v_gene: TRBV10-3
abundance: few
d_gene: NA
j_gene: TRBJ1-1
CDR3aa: CAANGAELNTEAFF
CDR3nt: TGTGCCGCGAATGGGGCGGAGTTGAACACTGAAGCTTTCTTT

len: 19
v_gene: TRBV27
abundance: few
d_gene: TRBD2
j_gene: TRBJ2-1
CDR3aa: CASSSPPGTSGRSGQEQFF
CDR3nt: TGTGCCAGCAGTTCGCCCCCCGGGACTAGCGGGAGGAGCGGGCAGGAGCAGTTCTTC

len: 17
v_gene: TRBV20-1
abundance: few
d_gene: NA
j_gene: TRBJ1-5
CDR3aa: CSATPTWDNRGNQPQHF
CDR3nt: TGCAGTGCTACCCCTACTTGGGACAACCGTGGCAATCAGCCCCAGCATTTT

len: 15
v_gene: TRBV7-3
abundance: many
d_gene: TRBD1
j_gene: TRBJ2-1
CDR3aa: CASSFTGGAYNEQFF
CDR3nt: TGTGCCAGCAGCTTTACAGGGGGCGCCTACAATGAGCAGTTCTTC

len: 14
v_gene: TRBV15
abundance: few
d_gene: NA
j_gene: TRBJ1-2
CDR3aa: CATSGDRTHYGYTF
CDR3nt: TGTGCCACCAGCGGAGACAGGACTCACTATGGCTACACCTTC

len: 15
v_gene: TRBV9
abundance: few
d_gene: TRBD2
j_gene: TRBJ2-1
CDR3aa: CASSVVSGRASEQFF
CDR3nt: TGTGCCAGCAGCGTAGTTAGCGGGAGGGCCAGTGAGCAGTTCTTC

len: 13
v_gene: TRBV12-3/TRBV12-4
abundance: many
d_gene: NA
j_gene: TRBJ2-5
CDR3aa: CASSFGSRETQYF
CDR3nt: TGTGCCAGCAGTTTCGGCAGTAGAGAGACCCAGTACTTC

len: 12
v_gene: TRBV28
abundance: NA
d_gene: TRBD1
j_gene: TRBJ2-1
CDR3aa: CASKGQPGGQFF
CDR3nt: TGTGCCAGCAAGGGACAGCCGGGTGGGCAGTTCTTC

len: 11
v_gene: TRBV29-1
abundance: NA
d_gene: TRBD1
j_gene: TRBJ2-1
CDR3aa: CSVGQGNEQFF
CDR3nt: TGCAGCGTGGGACAGGGAAATGAGCAGTTCTTC

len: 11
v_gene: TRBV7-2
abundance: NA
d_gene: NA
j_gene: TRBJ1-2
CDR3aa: CAISAGQASTF
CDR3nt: TGTGCCATCAGCGCGGGGCAGGCATCCACCTTC

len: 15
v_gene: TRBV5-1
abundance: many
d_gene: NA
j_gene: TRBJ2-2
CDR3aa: CASSLAGTPPGELFF
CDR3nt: TGCGCCAGCAGCTTGGCCGGGACCCCACCCGGGGAGCTGTTTTTT

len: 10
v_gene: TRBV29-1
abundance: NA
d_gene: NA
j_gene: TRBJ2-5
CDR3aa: CSFGQETQYF
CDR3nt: TGCAGCTTCGGGCAAGAGACCCAGTACTTC

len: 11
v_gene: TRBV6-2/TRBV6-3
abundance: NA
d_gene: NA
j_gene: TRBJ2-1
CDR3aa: CAIRRYNEQFF
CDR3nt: TGTGCCATCCGGAGGTACAATGAGCAGTTCTTC

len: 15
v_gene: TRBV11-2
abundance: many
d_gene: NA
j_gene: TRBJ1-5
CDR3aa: CASSSDGYSNQPQHF
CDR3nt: TGTGCCAGCAGCTCGGACGGTTATAGCAATCAGCCCCAGCATTTT

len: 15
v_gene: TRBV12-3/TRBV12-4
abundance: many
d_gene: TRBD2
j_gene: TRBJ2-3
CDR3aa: CASSALAGRTDTQYF
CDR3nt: TGTGCCAGCAGTGCTCTAGCGGGGCGTACAGATACGCAGTATTTT

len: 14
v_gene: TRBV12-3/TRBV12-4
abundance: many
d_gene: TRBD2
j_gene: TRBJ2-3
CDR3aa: CASSSGLAADTQYF
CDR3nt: TGTGCCAGCAGCTCCGGACTAGCTGCAGATACGCAGTATTTT

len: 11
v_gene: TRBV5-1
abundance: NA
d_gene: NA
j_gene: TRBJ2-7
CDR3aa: CASSPDTEQYF
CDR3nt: TGCGCCAGCAGCCCGGACACCGAGCAGTACTTC

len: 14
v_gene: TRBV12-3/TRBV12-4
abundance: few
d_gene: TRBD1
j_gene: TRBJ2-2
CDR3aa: CASTRDRYTGELFF
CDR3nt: TGTGCCAGCACCAGGGACAGATACACCGGGGAGCTGTTTTTT

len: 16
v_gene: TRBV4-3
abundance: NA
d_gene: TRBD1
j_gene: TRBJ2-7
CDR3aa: CASSQDRGTGGNEQYF
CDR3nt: TGCGCCAGCAGCCAAGACCGAGGGACAGGGGGCAACGAGCAGTACTTC

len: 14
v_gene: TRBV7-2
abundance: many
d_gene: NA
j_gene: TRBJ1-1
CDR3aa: CASTPWGRDTEAFF
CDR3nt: TGTGCCAGCACCCCCTGGGGGCGGGACACTGAAGCTTTCTTT

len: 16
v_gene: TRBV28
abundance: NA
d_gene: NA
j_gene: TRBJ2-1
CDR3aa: CASRPLYRDLRNEQFF
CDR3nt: TGTGCCAGCAGGCCATTATACCGGGATCTACGGAATGAGCAGTTCTTC

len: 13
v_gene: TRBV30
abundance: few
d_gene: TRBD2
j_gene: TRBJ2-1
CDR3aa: CAWRGLALNEQFF
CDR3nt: TGTGCCTGGAGAGGACTAGCTCTCAATGAGCAGTTCTTC

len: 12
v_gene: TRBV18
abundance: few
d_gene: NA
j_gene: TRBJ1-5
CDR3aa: CASSGENQPQHF
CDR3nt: TGTGCCAGCTCGGGGGAAAATCAGCCCCAGCATTTT

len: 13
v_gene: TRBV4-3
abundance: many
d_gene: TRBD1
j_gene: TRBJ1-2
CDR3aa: CASSPDRDYGYTF
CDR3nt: TGCGCCAGCAGCCCGGACAGGGACTATGGCTACACCTTC

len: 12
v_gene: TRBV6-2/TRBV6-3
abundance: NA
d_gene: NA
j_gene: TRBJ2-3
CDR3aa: CASSLAPDTQYF
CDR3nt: TGTGCCAGCAGTTTGGCCCCAGATACGCAGTATTTT